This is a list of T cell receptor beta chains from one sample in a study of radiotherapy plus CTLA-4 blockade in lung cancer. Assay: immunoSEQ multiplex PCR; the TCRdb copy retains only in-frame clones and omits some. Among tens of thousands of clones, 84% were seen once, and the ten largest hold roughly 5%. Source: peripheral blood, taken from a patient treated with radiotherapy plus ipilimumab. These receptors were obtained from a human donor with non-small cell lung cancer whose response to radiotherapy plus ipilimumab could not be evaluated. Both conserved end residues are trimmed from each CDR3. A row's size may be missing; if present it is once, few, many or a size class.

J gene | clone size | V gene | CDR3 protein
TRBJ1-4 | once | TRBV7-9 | ASSSLHLGTDYEKLF
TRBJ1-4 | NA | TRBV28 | ASSQGEKLF
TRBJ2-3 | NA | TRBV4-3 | ASSQVGSSGNGVDTQY
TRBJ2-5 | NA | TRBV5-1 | ASSTTYRDEEETQY
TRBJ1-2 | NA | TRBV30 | AWSVDREDGYT
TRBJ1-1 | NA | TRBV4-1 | ASSLGQGDTEAF
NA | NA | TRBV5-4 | ASSFLRGPNEQY
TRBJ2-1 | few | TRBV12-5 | ASGLSNNEQF
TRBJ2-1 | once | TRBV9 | ASSVGASRNEQF
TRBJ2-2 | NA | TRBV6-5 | ASSYRTGTGELF
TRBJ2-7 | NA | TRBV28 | ASSTRAGVNFLREQY
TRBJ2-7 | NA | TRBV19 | ASRPHVGDYEQY
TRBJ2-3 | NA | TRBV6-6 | ATSSLDTQY
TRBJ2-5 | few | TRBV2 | ASREGLGETQY
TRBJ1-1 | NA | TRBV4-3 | ASSQDRGLSEAF
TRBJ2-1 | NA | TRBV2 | ASSDGPGRNEQF
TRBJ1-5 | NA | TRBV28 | ASSFTGGNQPQH
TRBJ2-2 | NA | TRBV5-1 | ASRRGTDNTGELF
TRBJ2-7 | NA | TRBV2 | ASRSGQGEQY
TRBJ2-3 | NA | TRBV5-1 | ASSFGTRMDTQY
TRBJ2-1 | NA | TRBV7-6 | ASSQLAGNEQF
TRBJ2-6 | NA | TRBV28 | ASSTGSSGANVLT
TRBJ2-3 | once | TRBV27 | ASSLDSGSRNTQY
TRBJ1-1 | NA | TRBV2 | ASRGPNTEAF
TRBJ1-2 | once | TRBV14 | ASSRRRGDRGGYT
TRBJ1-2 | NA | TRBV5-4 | ASSPIRDRAGSGYT
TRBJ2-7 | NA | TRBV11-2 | ASSAGRAFGNEQY
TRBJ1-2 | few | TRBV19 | ASSIRDTGYT
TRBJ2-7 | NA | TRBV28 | ASSSPYTPTGFPYEQY
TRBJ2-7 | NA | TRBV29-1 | SVAGTAYEQY
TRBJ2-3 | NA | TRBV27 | ASSSNPSGQTDTQY
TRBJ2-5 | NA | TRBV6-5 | ASSPDRSEETQY
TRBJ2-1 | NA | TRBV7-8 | ASSPKSSYNEQF
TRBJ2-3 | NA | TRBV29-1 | SGAGDFSTDTQY
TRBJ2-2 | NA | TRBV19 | ASRGGGTGELF
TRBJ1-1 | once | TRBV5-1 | ASSSTYRGNTEAF
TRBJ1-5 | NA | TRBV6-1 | ASRTWTGGDQPQH
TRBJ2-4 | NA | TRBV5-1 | ASSLEGQGWDIQY
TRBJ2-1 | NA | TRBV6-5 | ASSYSPGWDEQF
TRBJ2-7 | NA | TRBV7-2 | ASSIWTGPSYEQY
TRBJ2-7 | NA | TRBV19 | ASSRVYDSAEQY